This entry features one T cell receptor beta chain sequence. Its cognate antigen is unknown. The data stem from a study of human CD8 memory T cell subsets. Generation of TCR beta libraries used UMI-labeled 5' RACE. TCRdb reanalyzed the 5' RACE reads and collapses them to one entry per CDR3 protein, without DNA. Its clone listing holds thousands of distinct CDR3 sequences. Regarding the study as a whole: Diversity, measured as normalized Shannon-Wiener diversity, was similarly high in stem-like memory and precursor exhausted T cells. Effector memory cells did not share this.

CD8+ T cells were isolated by negative magnetic selection. RNA was isolated from duplicate vials, each containing fewer than 160,000 sorted CD8+ T cells, for every subset. The TCR was taken from a human donor in good health. Sequenced sample: CD8+ T cells from PBMCs.

The CDR3 is CASQGDNSYEQYF. V is TRBV19 and J is TRBJ2-7; TCRdb selects TRBD1, and the lack of DNA leaves this call unchecked. This CDR3 is built from 13 residues. The germline V gene has CDR1 LNHDA and CDR2 SQIVND (reference sequence).